This is a list of T cell receptor beta chains from one sample in a study of cytomegalovirus exposure and HLA in healthy donors. Here immunoSEQ multiplex PCR was the method, and the copy in TCRdb shows in-frame clones only, minus some. The table records about 150,000 clones, approximately 86% of them present only once. The sequencing sample was made of PBMCs. The receptors shown here come from a human donor in good health. Each CDR3 is given with its conserved first and last residue. Each record gives: J gene, V gene, D gene, clone size, CDR3 protein, CDR3 DNA. A D gene is named only where the DNA matches it firmly. Expanded clones are given a class, and other clones once, few, many or no size at all.

>TRBJ1-4|TRBV7-9|TRBD1|NA
CASSLGDRVHEKLFF
TGTGCCAGCAGCTTAGGGGACAGGGTACATGAAAAACTGTTTTTT
>TRBJ2-7|TRBV6-6|TRBD1|NA
CASSYGGQGTYEQYF
TGTGCCAGCAGTTACGGGGGACAGGGGACCTACGAGCAGTACTTC
>TRBJ2-1|TRBV4-1|TRBD2|NA
CASSQDWRGGWNEQFF
TGCGCCAGCAGCCAAGATTGGCGGGGGGGATGGAATGAGCAGTTCTTC
>TRBJ1-1|TRBV12-1|NA|NA
CASSPRPRHRPYREAFF
TGTGCCAGCAGCCCCCGCCCGCGACATCGACCTTATCGGGAAGCTTTCTTT
>TRBJ2-2|TRBV29-1|TRBD1|NA
CSVPIGTGGTGELFF
TGCAGCGTCCCAATCGGGACAGGGGGAACCGGGGAGCTGTTTTTT
>TRBJ2-7|TRBV28|NA|NA
CASSLDSSYEQYF
TGTGCCAGCAGTTTAGATAGCTCCTACGAGCAGTACTTC
>TRBJ1-4|TRBV28|NA|NA
CASSPVGGNEKLFF
TGTGCCAGCAGCCCTGTGGGGGGGAATGAAAAACTGTTTTTT
>TRBJ1-2|TRBV5-1|TRBD1|NA
CASSLDSGQGAGGYTF
TGCGCCAGCAGCTTGGATTCGGGACAGGGGGCCGGGGGCTACACCTTC
>TRBJ2-5|TRBV14|NA|NA
CASSQGAQGTQYF
TGTGCCAGCAGCCAAGGGGCCCAGGGGACCCAGTACTTC
>TRBJ1-2|TRBV28|NA|NA
CASSLFHPGEGHGYTF
TGTGCCAGCAGTTTATTCCATCCCGGTGAGGGTCATGGCTACACCTTC
>TRBJ1-2|TRBV29-1|NA|NA
CSVGTDDYGYTF
TGCAGCGTTGGGACAGACGACTATGGCTACACCTTC
>TRBJ1-3|TRBV18|NA|NA
CASSPVGSSGNTIYF
TGTGCCAGCTCACCGGTTGGCAGCTCTGGAAACACCATATATTTT
>TRBJ2-1|TRBV29-1|TRBD1|NA
CSVTGGGPYNEQFF
TGCAGCGTTACAGGGGGCGGCCCCTACAATGAGCAGTTCTTC
>TRBJ1-2|TRBV2|NA|NA
CASSAQGVGGYTF
TGTGCCAGCAGTGCCCAGGGCGTGGGTGGCTACACCTTC
>TRBJ1-2|TRBV29-1|TRBD1|NA
CSVEDRWGQGFNYGYTF
TGCAGCGTTGAAGATCGATGGGGACAGGGATTTAACTATGGCTACACCTTC
>TRBJ2-7|TRBV11-2|NA|once
CASSLRQTDLYEQYF
TGTGCCAGCAGCCTACGACAGACTGACCTCTACGAGCAGTACTTC
>TRBJ1-1|TRBV18|NA|NA
CASSPPRGMNTEAFF
TGTGCCAGCTCACCACCGCGGGGTATGAACACTGAAGCTTTCTTT
>TRBJ2-5|TRBV5-4|TRBD2|NA
CASSSGGSQETQYF
TGTGCCAGCAGCAGCGGGGGGTCCCAAGAGACCCAGTACTTC
>TRBJ2-7|TRBV6-1|TRBD1|NA
CASRGQGAFEQYF
TGTGCCAGCAGGGGACAGGGGGCTTTCGAGCAGTACTTC
>TRBJ2-1|TRBV6-5|TRBD2|NA
CASSYSFQRGYNEQFF
TGTGCCAGCAGTTACTCTTTCCAGCGGGGGTACAATGAGCAGTTCTTC
>TRBJ1-1|TRBV9|NA|many
CASSPGVNTEAFF
TGTGCCAGCAGCCCCGGGGTGAACACTGAAGCTTTCTTT
>TRBJ1-5|TRBV6-1|TRBD1|NA
CASTPDGQAGQPQHF
TGTGCCAGCACCCCCGATGGACAGGCCGGTCAGCCCCAGCATTTT
>TRBJ2-2|TRBV5-1|NA|NA
CASSTWVRGGLSGELFF
TGCGCCAGCAGCACTTGGGTCCGGGGTGGACTGTCCGGGGAGCTGTTTTTT
>TRBJ2-7|TRBV2|TRBD1|NA
CAIVVSQSDRGQILTYEQYF
TGTGCCATCGTCGTATCCCAATCCGACAGGGGGCAAATCCTTACCTACGAGCAGTACTTC
>TRBJ2-1|TRBV28|TRBD2|NA
CASSLAGGMSEQFF
TGTGCCAGCAGTTTAGCGGGAGGTATGAGTGAGCAGTTCTTC
>TRBJ1-5|TRBV19|TRBD1|NA
CASSLRPGQGVVQPQHF
TGTGCCAGTAGTCTGCGTCCGGGACAGGGTGTTGTTCAGCCCCAGCATTTT
>TRBJ2-7|TRBV18|NA|NA
CASSYPGTPEQYF
TGTGCCAGCTCTTATCCCGGGACTCCCGAGCAGTACTTC
>TRBJ1-1|TRBV27|TRBD1|NA
CASSLTGGSLRNTEAFF
TGTGCCAGCAGTTTAACAGGGGGCTCTCTTAGGAACACTGAAGCTTTCTTT
>TRBJ1-4|TRBV14|TRBD1|NA
CASSPWTGGSDDEKLFF
TGTGCCAGCAGCCCTTGGACAGGGGGGAGCGATGATGAAAAACTGTTTTTT
>TRBJ1-6|TRBV9|NA|NA
CASSVGHSPGSFSNSPLHF
TGTGCCAGCAGCGTAGGTCACAGCCCGGGGTCCTTCAGTAATTCACCCCTCCACTTT
>TRBJ2-7|TRBV28|TRBD2|once
CASRPRGGSYEQYF
TGTGCCAGCAGACCCCGGGGGGGGTCCTACGAGCAGTACTTC
>TRBJ2-1|TRBV6-4|TRBD2|NA
CASSILGGATPNEQFF
TGTGCCAGCAGTATCCTCGGGGGGGCGACCCCCAATGAGCAGTTCTTC
>TRBJ1-2|TRBV5-4|TRBD1|NA
CASTTGTGYYGYTF
TGTGCCAGCACTACCGGGACAGGGTACTATGGCTACACCTTC
>TRBJ1-1|TRBV6-5|TRBD1|NA
CASSPGGAYTEAFF
TGTGCCAGCAGCCCAGGGGGAGCGTACACTGAAGCTTTCTTT
>TRBJ2-7|TRBV27|NA|NA
CASSYYREGEQYF
TGTGCCAGCAGCTACTACAGGGAAGGCGAGCAGTACTTC
>TRBJ2-7|TRBV13|TRBD2|NA
CASGVGLAEREQYF
TGTGCCAGCGGCGTCGGACTAGCTGAACGCGAGCAGTACTTC
>TRBJ1-2|TRBV10-3|NA|many
CASRREGVYGYTF
TGTGCCTCCCGAAGGGAGGGTGTCTATGGCTACACCTTC
>TRBJ1-1|TRBV7-2|TRBD1|once
CASRTPGQGRTEAFF
TGTGCCAGCAGGACCCCGGGACAGGGGAGGACTGAAGCTTTCTTT
>TRBJ2-3|TRBV15|NA|NA
CATSRPGMRSQYF
TGTGCCACCAGCCGTCCCGGGATGCGGTCGCAGTATTTT
>TRBJ1-2|TRBV25-1|TRBD1|NA
CASSRQGGGGYTF
TGTGCCAGCAGCAGACAGGGAGGAGGAGGCTACACCTTC
>TRBJ2-7|TRBV7-2|TRBD2|NA
CASSPRTSVYYEQYF
TGTGCCAGCAGCCCTCGGACTAGCGTATACTACGAGCAGTACTTC
>TRBJ1-1|TRBV7-9|TRBD1|NA
CASSLGTGANTEAFF
TGTGCCAGCAGCTTAGGGACAGGGGCGAACACTGAAGCTTTCTTT
>TRBJ2-5|TRBV6-1|TRBD1|NA
CASSVGQLRKETQYF
TGTGCCAGCAGCGTGGGACAGCTTCGTAAGGAGACCCAGTACTTC
>TRBJ2-5|TRBV5-4|NA|NA
CASSLVRRGEGETQYF
TGTGCCAGCAGCTTGGTGCGGCGGGGCGAGGGAGAGACCCAGTACTTC
>TRBJ1-1|TRBV29-1|TRBD1|once
CSTTGVQGAKSSEAFF
TGCAGCACCACTGGGGTCCAGGGGGCGAAGTCCTCTGAAGCTTTCTTT
>TRBJ2-7|TRBV6-1|TRBD1|many
CASSPWTGGSYEQYF
TGTGCCAGCAGTCCTTGGACAGGGGGCTCCTACGAGCAGTACTTC
>TRBJ1-4|TRBV19|TRBD1|NA
CASSALQGTTNEKLFF
TGTGCCAGTAGTGCCCTACAGGGGACAACTAATGAAAAACTGTTTTTT
>TRBJ2-1|TRBV10-3|NA|NA
CAISESLKGFLSEQFF
TGTGCCATCAGTGAGTCCCTTAAGGGGTTTTTGTCTGAGCAGTTCTTC
>TRBJ1-4|TRBV2|TRBD1|NA
CASSRDRVEAEKLFF
TGTGCCAGCAGTCGCGACAGGGTAGAGGCTGAAAAACTGTTTTTT
>TRBJ1-4|TRBV2|TRBD1|NA
CASSETTGTGEEKLFF
TGTGCCAGCAGTGAGACCACCGGGACAGGGGAAGAAAAACTGTTTTTT
>TRBJ1-2|TRBV2|NA|NA
CASSTQSNYGYTF
TGTGCCAGCAGTACACAGAGCAACTATGGCTACACCTTC
>TRBJ2-7|TRBV7-9|TRBD1|NA
CASSSETGGFIEQYF
TGTGCCAGCAGCTCAGAGACAGGGGGCTTTATCGAGCAGTACTTC
>TRBJ2-7|TRBV19|TRBD2|NA
CASSNRPLAGFDEQYF
TGTGCCAGTAGCAACCGACCACTAGCGGGATTCGACGAGCAGTACTTC
>TRBJ1-1|TRBV6-5|NA|NA
CASSRGGLNTEAFF
TGTGCCAGCAGCCGGGGAGGGCTGAACACTGAAGCTTTCTTT
>TRBJ2-7|TRBV6-1|NA|NA
CASGGWTALYEQYF
TGTGCCAGCGGGGGCTGGACTGCGCTCTACGAGCAGTACTTC
>TRBJ1-5|TRBV19|NA|few
CASSALLDQPQHF
TGTGCCAGTAGTGCCTTACTGGATCAGCCCCAGCATTTT
>TRBJ1-1|TRBV6-5|NA|NA
CASSYGGVNTEAFF
TGTGCCAGCAGTTACGGAGGAGTGAACACTGAAGCTTTCTTT
>TRBJ2-6|TRBV5-4|NA|NA
CASSFSGSGANVLTF
TGTGCCAGCAGCTTCTCGGGGTCTGGGGCCAACGTCCTGACTTTC
>TRBJ1-4|TRBV5-8|NA|NA
CASSLGQSTNEKLFF
TGTGCCAGCAGCTTGGGGCAGTCAACTAATGAAAAACTGTTTTTT
>TRBJ2-1|TRBV6-4|NA|NA
CASSDGDPQNEQFF
TGTGCCAGCAGTGACGGTGATCCCCAGAATGAGCAGTTCTTC